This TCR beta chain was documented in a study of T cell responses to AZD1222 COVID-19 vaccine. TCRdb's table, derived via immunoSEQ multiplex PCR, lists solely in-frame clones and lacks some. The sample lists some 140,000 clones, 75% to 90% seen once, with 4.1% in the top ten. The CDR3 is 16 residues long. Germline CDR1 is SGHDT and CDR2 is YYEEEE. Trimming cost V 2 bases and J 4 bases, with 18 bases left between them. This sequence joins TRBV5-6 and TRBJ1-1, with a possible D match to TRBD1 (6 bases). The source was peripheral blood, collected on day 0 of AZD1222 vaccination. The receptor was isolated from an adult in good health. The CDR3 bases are TGTGCCAGCAGCTTTTGGGGGCAGGGTCCGACCACTGAAGCTTTCTTT. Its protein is CASSFWGQGPTTEAFF.